The sequence of this TCR beta chain was determined in a study of T cells in Graves' hyperthyroidism and ophthalmopathy. Points from the study as a whole: Ophthalmopathy was model-predicted a median around 6.7 months pre-onset.

This clonotype showed up many times. Its matching antigen is unknown. Hyperthyroidism, newly diagnosed and lasting under 2 months, affected patients aged 18 to 65. Diagnoses were made from clinical symptoms, serum measures (thyroxine and TRAb), thyroid ultrasound and orbital computed tomography. This CDR3 region has 15 residues. Germline lookup yields CDR1 SEHNR and CDR2 FQNEAQ (reference sequence). With V trimmed by 3 bases and J by 4 bases, 8 bases remained unmatched. Amplification of TCR beta CDR3 regions used RNA as the template. First-round RT-PCR of the TCR CDR3 relied on the HTBI primer set. One entry per CDR3 protein results from TCRdb running MiXCR on the multiplex PCR reads. This table holds more than 300,000 distinct CDR3 sequences, roughly 17% found once.

The chain joins TRBV7-9 to TRBJ2-5, with 7 bases identical to TRBD1. The sequence derives from a woman aged 30 to 39 with Graves' hyperthyroidism that later progressed to Graves' ophthalmopathy. Input material: blood. Here the CDR3 reads CASSFGQAWGETQYF. CDR3 nucleotide sequence: TGTGCCAGCAGCTTCGGACAGGCTTGGGGAGAGACCCAGTACTTC. Complete variable domain (other parts from reference TRBV7-9 and TRBJ2-5): DTGVSQNPRHKITKRGQNVTFRCDPISEHNRLYWYRQTLGQGPEFLTYFQNEAQLEKSRLLSDRFSAERPKGSFSTLEIQRTEQGDSAMYLCASSFGQAWGETQYFGPGTRLLVL.